The rows below give T cell receptor beta chains drawn from one sample of a study. TCRdb processed the RT-PCR reads anew with MiXCR; each CDR3 protein has one entry. The sample contains about 680,000 distinct CDR3 sequences, approximately 15% of which appear only once. Material: memory CD4+ T cells from blood. The receptors shown here come from a female donor in good health, serving as a healthy control. The CDR3 runs from the conserved cysteine through the conserved F or W. The D gene is left open where the match is weak. Size is omitted from some rows. Given values are once, few, many or a class for expanded clones.

J: TRBJ2-3
D: -
size: many
V: TRBV20-1
DNA: TGCAGTGCTGGCGGGTCCCGCGGCACAGATACGCAGTATTTT
CDR3: CSAGGSRGTDTQYF

J: TRBJ2-3
D: TRBD2
size: few
V: TRBV6-5
DNA: TGTGCCAGCACCGGACTAGCGGGAGCAACTACGCAGTATTTT
CDR3: CASTGLAGATTQYF

J: TRBJ1-6
D: -
size: -
V: TRBV20-1
DNA: TGCAGTGCTGAGCGGGGGGGTTCACCCCTCCACTTT
CDR3: CSAERGGSPLHF

J: TRBJ2-1
D: -
size: -
V: TRBV6-6
DNA: TGTGCCAGCAGTTACTCGAGATCTGAGGGCCTAGAGAGGCGGAATGAGCAGTTCTTC
CDR3: CASSYSRSEGLERRNEQFF

J: TRBJ1-2
D: TRBD1
size: few
V: TRBV6-1
DNA: TGTGCCAGCACCCTCAGCTTGGGACAGGGGGATGGAGGTGGCTACACCTTC
CDR3: CASTLSLGQGDGGGYTF

J: TRBJ2-2
D: -
size: few
V: TRBV5-1
DNA: TGCGCCAGCAGCTTGGCGTCAGTAGACACCGGGGAGCTGTTTTTT
CDR3: CASSLASVDTGELFF

J: TRBJ2-1
D: TRBD2
size: -
V: TRBV18
DNA: TGTGCCAGCTCACCCCCAACTAGCGGGGGGAACAATGAGCAGTTCTTC
CDR3: CASSPPTSGGNNEQFF

J: TRBJ1-1
D: -
size: few
V: TRBV12-3/TRBV12-4
DNA: TGTGCCAGCAGTTTACAGCAGGGTTTGACTGAAGCTTTCTTT
CDR3: CASSLQQGLTEAFF

J: TRBJ2-2
D: -
size: many
V: TRBV7-6
DNA: TGTGCCAGCAGCTTATTAAGGAGTGCGAACACCGGGGAGCTGTTTTTT
CDR3: CASSLLRSANTGELFF

J: TRBJ2-2
D: TRBD2
size: few
V: TRBV7-8
DNA: TGTGCCAGCAGCTTAGTTTTCCTAGCGGGGGACACCGGGGAGCTGTTTTTT
CDR3: CASSLVFLAGDTGELFF

J: TRBJ2-5
D: TRBD1
size: once
V: TRBV5-1
DNA: TGCGCCAGCAGCGAAAACGGACAGGGTCTGGAGACCCAGTACTTC
CDR3: CASSENGQGLETQYF

J: TRBJ2-3
D: TRBD2
size: many
V: TRBV7-7
DNA: TGTGCCAGCAGCTTAGGAACTAGCGGGATCACAGATACGCAGTATTTT
CDR3: CASSLGTSGITDTQYF

J: TRBJ2-3
D: -
size: few
V: TRBV9
DNA: TGTGCCAGCAGCGTAGCTACAGAAGATACGCAGTATTTT
CDR3: CASSVATEDTQYF

J: TRBJ2-2
D: TRBD2
size: few
V: TRBV20-1
DNA: TGCAGTGCATACACCGGGACTAGCGGGGAGCTGTTTTTT
CDR3: CSAYTGTSGELFF

J: TRBJ2-1
D: TRBD2
size: many
V: TRBV20-1
DNA: TGCAGTGCTCGGGGGGGCCCGTCCTACAATGAGCAGTTCTTC
CDR3: CSARGGPSYNEQFF

J: TRBJ2-6
D: -
size: few
V: TRBV20-1
DNA: TGCAGTGCTATGGAAGGGGCCAACGTCCTGACTTTC
CDR3: CSAMEGANVLTF

J: TRBJ1-2
D: -
size: -
V: TRBV11-2
DNA: TGTGCCAGCAGCCCAGAGAGTGGTGGGGGCTACACCTTC
CDR3: CASSPESGGGYTF

J: TRBJ2-7
D: -
size: many
V: TRBV7-9
DNA: TGTGCCAGCAGCTTGCCAGCGGGCCACGAGCAGTACTTC
CDR3: CASSLPAGHEQYF

J: TRBJ2-6
D: -
size: -
V: TRBV28
DNA: TGTGCCAGCACCCGTCCTTACAGCATCCCGGGGGCCAACGTCCTGACTTTC
CDR3: CASTRPYSIPGANVLTF

J: TRBJ2-2
D: -
size: -
V: TRBV15
DNA: TGTGCCACCAGCTCACTCAGGGGAACCGGGGAGCTGTTTTTT
CDR3: CATSSLRGTGELFF

J: TRBJ2-2
D: -
size: -
V: TRBV6-6
DNA: TGTGCCAGCGCGGAGGTCGGGGAGCTGTTTTTT
CDR3: CASAEVGELFF

J: TRBJ2-3
D: -
size: -
V: TRBV2
DNA: TGTGCCAGCAGTGAAGGCCCTACTACCATCAGCACAGATACGCAGTATTTT
CDR3: CASSEGPTTISTDTQYF

J: TRBJ1-2
D: -
size: -
V: TRBV2
DNA: TGTGCCAGCACCCGACAGAACAACTATGGCTACACCTTC
CDR3: CASTRQNNYGYTF

J: TRBJ2-3
D: -
size: -
V: TRBV27
DNA: TGTGCCAGCAGTAGCCCAGGGGCCGGCACAGATACGCAGTATTTT
CDR3: CASSSPGAGTDTQYF

J: TRBJ2-7
D: -
size: few
V: TRBV20-1
DNA: TGCAGTGCTAGGGGGGGGGGACAGCTCCCGTCCTACGAGCAGTACTTC
CDR3: CSARGGGQLPSYEQYF

J: TRBJ1-2
D: TRBD1
size: few
V: TRBV29-1
DNA: TGCAGCGGAGAGGTGACAGGGGGCTCGGACGGCTACACCTTC
CDR3: CSGEVTGGSDGYTF

J: TRBJ1-2
D: -
size: few
V: TRBV20-1
DNA: TGCAGTGCCGGAAGGGGGGCTAACTATGGCTACACCTTC
CDR3: CSAGRGANYGYTF

J: TRBJ2-7
D: -
size: many
V: TRBV10-3
DNA: TGTGCCATCGGGGACGGTACCTACGAGCAGTACTTC
CDR3: CAIGDGTYEQYF

J: TRBJ2-2
D: -
size: few
V: TRBV7-9
DNA: TGTGCCAGCAGCTATGGAGGGCGCGGCACCGGGGAGCTGTTTTTT
CDR3: CASSYGGRGTGELFF

J: TRBJ2-1
D: TRBD2
size: -
V: TRBV7-6
DNA: TGTGCCAGCAGCTTAAGGGGTTGGAGCGGGACCTGGGGCTCCTACAATGAGCAGCTCTTC
CDR3: CASSLRGWSGTWGSYNEQLF

J: TRBJ1-2
D: -
size: once
V: TRBV20-1
DNA: TGCAGTGCTAGACTCGAACAGTCACCCGGCTACACCTTC
CDR3: CSARLEQSPGYTF

J: TRBJ1-5
D: TRBD1
size: -
V: TRBV24-1
DNA: TGTGCCACCAGTCTACAGGGGAATCAGCCCCAGCATTTT
CDR3: CATSLQGNQPQHF

J: TRBJ2-3
D: TRBD2
size: few
V: TRBV9
DNA: TGTGCCAGCAGTACCTTAGCGGGAACGGTAGATACGCAGTATTTT
CDR3: CASSTLAGTVDTQYF

J: TRBJ2-1
D: -
size: many
V: TRBV15
DNA: TGTGCCACCCAGGAGCAGTCTGAGTCCTACAATGAGCAGTTCTTC
CDR3: CATQEQSESYNEQFF

J: TRBJ1-1
D: TRBD1
size: few
V: TRBV20-1
DNA: TGCAGTGCTAGAGCTAGGGGGCAGGGACTCGCTGAAGCTTTCTTT
CDR3: CSARARGQGLAEAFF

J: TRBJ2-3
D: TRBD1
size: -
V: TRBV7-2
DNA: TGTGCCAGCAGCATCGGTCGGGACAGGATAACAGATACGCAGTATTTT
CDR3: CASSIGRDRITDTQYF

J: TRBJ1-5
D: TRBD1
size: few
V: TRBV19
DNA: TGTGCCAGTAGCTCCGGGACAGGGAGTTTCAATCAGCCCCAGCATTTT
CDR3: CASSSGTGSFNQPQHF

J: TRBJ2-4
D: -
size: -
V: TRBV2
DNA: TGTGCCAGCAGTGAAGCGCACTTAAAGGGGTTAAACATTCAGTACTTC
CDR3: CASSEAHLKGLNIQYF

J: TRBJ1-3
D: -
size: many
V: TRBV7-2
DNA: TGTGCCAGCAGCTTAGCAGGGACGGGCGGAAACACCATATATTTT
CDR3: CASSLAGTGGNTIYF

J: TRBJ2-3
D: TRBD2
size: many
V: TRBV15
DNA: TGTGCCACCAGCAAGCCCCGGGGCGGGGGGCGATACAATACGCAGTATTTT
CDR3: CATSKPRGGGRYNTQYF

J: TRBJ2-1
D: TRBD1
size: -
V: TRBV7-6
DNA: TGTGCCAGCAGCTTAGAGTTGGGACAGGGGGCCTACAATGAGCAGTTCTTC
CDR3: CASSLELGQGAYNEQFF

J: TRBJ1-2
D: -
size: -
V: TRBV20-1
DNA: TGCAGTGCTCAGGACGGGACAAACTATGGCTACACCTTC
CDR3: CSAQDGTNYGYTF

J: TRBJ2-5
D: -
size: few
V: TRBV6-6
DNA: TGTGCCAGCAGTTTACTCCCGGACTACCAAGAGACCCAGTACTTC
CDR3: CASSLLPDYQETQYF

J: TRBJ2-7
D: -
size: -
V: TRBV5-4
DNA: TGTGCCAGCAGCCCCCGCGGCAGTACCTCCTACGAGCAGTACTTC
CDR3: CASSPRGSTSYEQYF

J: TRBJ2-7
D: -
size: -
V: TRBV15
DNA: TGTGCCACCAGCAGAGATTATAGGCTTCTTTCCTACGAGCAGTACTTC
CDR3: CATSRDYRLLSYEQYF

J: TRBJ1-1
D: TRBD1
size: few
V: TRBV20-1
DNA: TGCAGTGCTGTCCCGGGACAGAAAGAAGCTTTCTTT
CDR3: CSAVPGQKEAFF

J: TRBJ2-5
D: -
size: -
V: TRBV5-1
DNA: TGCGCCAGCAGCCGGACGGGTCATCAAGAGACCCAGTACTTC
CDR3: CASSRTGHQETQYF